This is a list of T cell receptor beta chains from one sample in a study of human T cells and chemical hapten exposure. One entry per CDR3 protein results from TCRdb running MiXCR on the RACE reads. In the table there are nearly 55,000 distinct CDR3 sequences, about a tenth of which are singletons. The sample in question was whole blood, obtained in connection with sensitization to the hapten diphenylcyclopropenone (DPC). These TCRs come from a woman in her fifties or sixties with alopecia areata. Some clones in this sample may be carry-over from other donors' samples. Both conserved end residues are part of each CDR3. A D gene is named only where the DNA matches it firmly. Where a row states a size, it is once, few, many or the class of an expanded clone; other rows omit it.

v_call,d_call,j_call,clone_size,cdr3_aa,cdr3_nt
TRBV4-1,TRBD2,TRBJ2-7,few,CASSQEVSSGVYEQYF,TGCGCCAGCAGCCAAGAAGTTTCTAGCGGGGTATACGAGCAGTACTTC
TRBV27,NA,TRBJ1-5,few,CASSADGISDQPQHF,TGTGCCAGCAGCGCTGACGGTATTAGCGATCAGCCCCAGCATTTT
TRBV27,TRBD1,TRBJ2-4,few,CASSLDDRGNIQYF,TGTGCCAGCAGTTTAGACGACAGGGGTAACATTCAGTACTTC
TRBV5-1,NA,TRBJ1-4,many,CASSLLQGATNEKLFF,TGCGCCAGCAGCTTGTTACAGGGAGCAACTAATGAAAAACTGTTTTTT
TRBV20-1,NA,TRBJ2-1,NA,CSANTERIYNEQFF,TGCAGTGCCAATACCGAGCGGATCTACAATGAGCAGTTCTTC
TRBV7-8,TRBD1,TRBJ2-7,NA,CASSLEGTGTYEQYF,TGTGCCAGCAGCTTAGAGGGGACAGGGACGTACGAGCAGTACTTC
TRBV5-1,TRBD1,TRBJ2-5,few,CASSPGTGTQETQYF,TGCGCCAGCAGCCCCGGGACAGGAACGCAAGAGACCCAGTACTTC
TRBV7-9,NA,TRBJ2-2,few,CASSRETGELFF,TGTGCCAGCAGCCGGGAAACCGGGGAGCTGTTTTTT
TRBV11-2,TRBD1,TRBJ1-1,many,CASSLGFGQGAEAFF,TGTGCCAGCAGCTTGGGCTTTGGACAGGGCGCTGAAGCTTTCTTT
TRBV11-2,TRBD2,TRBJ2-3,many,CASSTVDSGSVGDTQYF,TGTGCCAGCAGTACCGTGGATAGCGGGTCGGTGGGAGATACGCAGTATTTT
TRBV27,TRBD2,TRBJ2-5,NA,CASSPAGVLRTQYF,TGTGCCAGCAGCCCCGCGGGGGTGTTGCGGACCCAGTACTTC
TRBV7-9,TRBD1,TRBJ2-7,many,CASLPGTGVYEQYF,TGTGCCAGCCTCCCCGGGACAGGTGTCTACGAGCAGTACTTC
TRBV29-1,NA,TRBJ1-5,many,CSVGPGPANQPQHF,TGCAGCGTAGGACCGGGACCTGCTAATCAGCCCCAGCATTTT
TRBV3-1,NA,TRBJ1-1,few,CASSRRGGDTEAFF,TGTGCCAGCAGCCGGAGAGGGGGGGACACTGAAGCTTTCTTT
TRBV20-1,NA,TRBJ1-1,few,CRRGGITEAFF,TGCAGGCGTGGGGGGATCACTGAAGCTTTCTTT
TRBV20-1,NA,TRBJ1-6,few,CSARDGASPLHF,TGCAGTGCTAGAGATGGGGCCTCACCCCTCCACTTT
TRBV29-1,TRBD1,TRBJ2-7,NA,CSVFQNTGDSYEQYF,TGCAGCGTTTTCCAGAATACAGGGGATTCCTACGAGCAGTACTTC
TRBV28,TRBD1,TRBJ1-1,many,CASRRATGGNTEAFF,TGTGCCAGCAGGCGAGCAACAGGGGGGAACACTGAAGCTTTCTTT
TRBV13,NA,TRBJ2-7,many,CASSFAGASSYEQYF,TGTGCCAGCAGCTTCGCGGGGGCCAGCTCCTACGAGCAGTACTTC
TRBV24-1,NA,TRBJ2-7,NA,CATSDTSYHEQYF,TGTGCCACCAGTGATACTAGCTACCACGAGCAGTACTTC
TRBV4-1,NA,TRBJ1-6,NA,CASSHATERGGSPLHF,TGCGCCAGCAGCCATGCCACGGAAAGGGGCGGTTCACCCCTCCACTTT
TRBV6-6,NA,TRBJ1-1,many,CASSSPGGASEAFF,TGTGCCAGCAGTTCCCCGGGGGGGGCCTCTGAAGCTTTCTTT
TRBV6-5,NA,TRBJ1-3,many,CASVTASGNTIYF,TGTGCCAGCGTCACAGCCTCTGGAAACACCATATATTTT
TRBV7-9,NA,TRBJ2-3,NA,CASSSGRDTLTDTQYF,TGTGCCAGCAGCTCCGGCCGGGACACCCTCACAGATACGCAGTATTTT
TRBV28,NA,TRBJ1-5,NA,CASSLDNQPQHF,TGTGCCAGCAGTCTGGACAATCAGCCCCAGCATTTT
TRBV27,NA,TRBJ1-5,NA,CASSWGSNQPQHF,TGTGCCAGCAGTTGGGGGAGCAATCAGCCCCAGCATTTT
TRBV4-2,NA,TRBJ1-2,many,CASSQETPGYYGYTF,TGTGCCAGCAGCCAAGAAACCCCGGGGTACTATGGCTACACCTTC
TRBV29-1,NA,TRBJ1-1,many,CSAAEREAFF,TGCAGCGCGGCGGAACGTGAAGCTTTCTTT
TRBV5-1,NA,TRBJ2-1,few,CASSSQAGVPVEQFF,TGCGCCAGCAGCTCACAGGCAGGGGTTCCTGTTGAGCAGTTCTTC
TRBV28,NA,TRBJ1-1,NA,CATASTVNTEAFF,TGTGCCACTGCTTCGACTGTGAACACTGAAGCTTTCTTT
TRBV11-2,TRBD2,TRBJ2-1,many,CASSSRGRSGSLDEQFF,TGTGCCAGCAGCTCGAGAGGGAGAAGCGGGAGTCTGGATGAGCAGTTCTTC
TRBV14,TRBD2,TRBJ2-1,NA,CASSQQTSGSLFGEQFF,TGTGCCAGCAGCCAACAGACTAGCGGGAGCCTGTTCGGTGAGCAGTTCTTC
TRBV2,NA,TRBJ1-2,few,CASSAGANYGYTF,TGTGCCAGCAGTGCGGGGGCTAACTATGGCTACACCTTC
TRBV3-1,NA,TRBJ2-7,many,CASSQGTSGATVGSGQYF,TGTGCCAGCAGCCAAGGGACATCGGGGGCCACCGTGGGTTCTGGGCAGTACTTC
TRBV7-9,NA,TRBJ2-2,NA,CASSPRSSGTGELFF,TGTGCCAGCAGCCCAAGGTCTTCGGGGACCGGGGAGCTGTTTTTT
TRBV29-1,NA,TRBJ1-2,many,CSADRATLYGYTF,TGCAGTGCCGACCGGGCTACTCTTTATGGCTACACCTTC
TRBV29-1,NA,TRBJ1-4,many,CSGWDTIGEKLFF,TGCAGCGGTTGGGACACAATAGGGGAAAAACTGTTTTTT
TRBV9,TRBD2,TRBJ2-1,NA,CASSIRGDYSYNEQFF,TGTGCCAGCAGCATCCGCGGGGACTACTCCTACAATGAGCAGTTCTTC
TRBV18,NA,TRBJ2-2,NA,CASAEQENTGELFF,TGTGCCAGCGCCGAGCAGGAGAACACCGGGGAGCTGTTTTTT
TRBV20-1,NA,TRBJ1-2,many,CSARMPGLRHYGYTF,TGCAGTGCTAGAATGCCAGGACTAAGACATTATGGCTACACCTTC
TRBV29-1,NA,TRBJ1-2,few,CSAGTSGYTF,TGCAGCGCAGGGACGTCTGGCTACACCTTC
TRBV28,TRBD1,TRBJ1-6,NA,CASSYRGPSSPLHF,TGTGCCAGCAGTTACAGGGGGCCTAGTTCACCCCTCCACTTT
TRBV12-3/TRBV12-4,TRBD2,TRBJ2-5,many,CASSLPFLAGGPQYF,TGTGCCAGCAGTCTCCCCTTCCTAGCGGGAGGGCCCCAGTACTTC
TRBV12-3/TRBV12-4,NA,TRBJ2-3,NA,CATTGLYPALSDTQYF,TGTGCCACCACGGGACTCTACCCGGCGCTGTCAGATACGCAGTATTTT
TRBV20-1,NA,TRBJ2-3,few,CSAPSGTDTQYF,TGCAGTGCTCCTAGCGGCACAGATACGCAGTATTTT
TRBV6-2/TRBV6-3,TRBD2,TRBJ2-3,many,CASRGGPGLAGGADTQYF,TGTGCCAGCAGAGGGGGTCCCGGACTAGCGGGAGGAGCAGATACGCAGTATTTT
TRBV12-5,NA,TRBJ2-1,many,CASGLEGYGEQFF,TGTGCTAGTGGTTTGGAGGGCTATGGTGAGCAGTTCTTC
TRBV2,NA,TRBJ1-5,many,CATEPGGGQPQHF,TGTGCCACCGAGCCGGGGGGCGGGCAGCCCCAGCATTTT
TRBV15,TRBD1,TRBJ2-7,NA,CATSRDRGQYEQYF,TGTGCCACCAGCAGGGACAGGGGGCAGTACGAGCAGTACTTC
TRBV4-3,NA,TRBJ1-1,many,CASSTRTQTNTEAFF,TGCGCCAGCAGCACCCGAACACAGACGAACACTGAAGCTTTCTTT
TRBV29-1,NA,TRBJ1-1,few,CSVTYATGPNTEAFF,TGCAGCGTTACGTACGCGACAGGCCCGAACACTGAAGCTTTCTTT
TRBV11-2,TRBD1,TRBJ2-2,few,CASNPAGTANTGELFF,TGTGCCAGCAACCCTGCAGGGACAGCGAACACCGGGGAGCTGTTTTTT
TRBV28,NA,TRBJ1-5,many,CASSLSPDSFYSNQPQHF,TGTGCCAGCAGTTTATCCCCGGACAGCTTCTATAGCAATCAGCCCCAGCATTTT
TRBV7-9,NA,TRBJ1-1,few,CASTLVSQGNTEAFF,TGTGCCAGCACCTTAGTTAGTCAGGGGAACACTGAAGCTTTCTTT
TRBV12-3/TRBV12-4,NA,TRBJ2-7,NA,CASSSNPAYYEQYF,TGTGCCAGCAGTTCTAATCCAGCCTACTACGAGCAGTACTTC
TRBV7-2,TRBD1,TRBJ1-1,NA,CASNRDSDTEAFF,TGTGCCAGCAACCGGGACAGCGACACTGAAGCTTTCTTT
TRBV29-1,NA,TRBJ1-1,many,CSVTGNTEAFF,TGCAGCGTTACTGGGAACACTGAAGCTTTCTTT
TRBV12-3/TRBV12-4,NA,TRBJ2-1,many,CASSFSQGIGSSYNEQFF,TGTGCCAGCAGTTTCAGTCAGGGCATTGGGAGCTCCTACAATGAGCAGTTCTTC
TRBV28,NA,TRBJ1-1,NA,CASTLGVSSPEAFF,TGTGCCAGCACTCTAGGAGTGTCTAGCCCTGAAGCTTTCTTT